Listed here are 23 T cell receptor beta chains from one sample, sequenced in a study of glioma-infiltrating T cells after dendritic cell vaccination. The table came from immunoSEQ multiplex PCR; TCRdb's copy has only in-frame clones and leaves some out. The data hold approximately 90,000 clones, with more than 80% observed a single time. Time point: after dendritic cell vaccination, including at tumor progression/relapse. Sequenced material: blood, taken after dendritic cell vaccination. The receptors originated from a human donor with glioblastoma.

CDR3 sequence (DNA): TGTGCCAGCAGCTCACAACAGGGTTCCGGGCAGTACGTC. Protein: CASSSQQGSGQYV. The chain is built from TRBV5-4 and TRBJ2-7; perhaps TRBD1 as D (6 bases). The CDR3 spans 13 residues. Trimming took off 3 bases at V and 9 bases at J, with 16 bases between the two ends. Per the germline V gene, CDR1 is SGHNT and CDR2 is YYREEE (reference sequence).

This chain connects TRBV19 to TRBJ2-1; 12 nucleotides align to TRBD2. Germline CDR1 is LNHDA and CDR2 is SQIVND (reference sequence). The CDR3 covers 17 residues. The ends lost 3 bases at V and 6 bases at J; junction bases unmatched: 9. The DNA for the CDR3 is TGTGCCAGTAGTATGAGACCCCTAGCGGGAGGGCGCAATGAGCAGTTCTTC. Protein sequence: CASSMRPLAGGRNEQFF. Complete variable domain (other parts from reference TRBV19 and TRBJ2-1): DGGITQSPKYLFRKEGQNVTLSCEQNLNHDAMYWYRQDPGQGLRLIYYSQIVNDFQKGDIAEGYSVSREKKESFPLTVTSAQKNPTAFYLCASSMRPLAGGRNEQFFGPGTRLTVL.

This clone appeared a few times. The chain employs TRBV5-1 and TRBJ2-1, with a weak D call TRBD2 (6 bases). The CDR3 has 14 amino acids. V gave up 1 base and J gave up 8 bases, with 13 bases separating them. CDR1 SGHRS and CDR2 YFSETQ come from the germline V gene. The CDR3 loop reads CASSLFSGGDEQFF. DNA of the CDR3: TGCGCCAGCAGCTTGTTTAGCGGAGGCGATGAGCAGTTCTTC.

CDR3 residues: CASSEQGGAYNEQFF. The CDR3 nucleotides are TGTGCCAGCAGTGAACAGGGGGGCGCCTACAATGAGCAGTTCTTC. This chain connects TRBV6-4 to TRBJ2-1, with 8 bases that match TRBD1. Germline assignment: CDR1 MRHNA and CDR2 SNTAGT. V shed 3 bases, J shed 2 bases, and the junction held 3 bases outside the gene matches. The CDR3 covers 15 residues.

This chain uses TRBV28 with TRBJ2-7, with 8 bases that match TRBD1. V lost 7 bases, J lost 2 bases, and 7 bases stayed unmatched. The CDR3 runs to 14 residues. Germline CDR1 is MDHEN and CDR2 is SYDVKM. This CDR3 is CASTYQGAAYEQYV. For the CDR3, the DNA is TGTGCCAGCACCTATCAGGGGGCTGCCTACGAGCAGTACGTC.

The J gene is TRBJ2-2, the V gene TRBV5-8; TRBD1 matches 8 bases. The CDR3 has 16 residues. Germline V lookup: CDR1 SGHTS, CDR2 YDEGEE. The junction had 6 bases not matched to a gene; V was cut back by 1 base and J by 4 bases. The CDR3 loop is CASSLYRTGITGELFF. The CDR3 coding sequence is TGTGCCAGCAGCTTGTATCGGACAGGGATCACCGGGGAGCTGTTTTTT.

This chain joins TRBV19 and TRBJ1-3; 7 bases line up with TRBD1. Per the germline V gene, CDR1 is LNHDA and CDR2 is SQIVND (reference sequence). J was trimmed by 1 base and V by 3 bases; bases with no gene match: 6. There are 16 residues in the CDR3. Written as DNA, the CDR3 is TGTGCCAGTAGTATGCATACAGGGGTATCTGGAAACACCATATATTTT. It codes for CASSMHTGVSGNTIYF.

The chain recombines TRBV6-1 with TRBJ1-4; D is possibly TRBD1 (6 bases). V lost 2 bases and J 9 bases, leaving 13 bases between the germline ends. CDR3 length equals 14 residues. Germline V gene sequence: CDR1 MNHNS, CDR2 SASEGT. The CDR3 DNA sequence: TGTGCCAGCAGTGAAACGGGCCAGGGGAAAAAACTGTTTTTT. Its translation: CASSETGQGKKLFF.

This chain connects TRBV6-5 to TRBJ1-2; a possible D gene is TRBD1 (6 bases). The CDR3 sequence is 16 residues long. Trimming stripped 0 bases from V and 5 bases from J, with 16 bases between. CDR1 and CDR2 (germline): MNHEY, SVGAGI. CDR3 loop: CASSYSRLGARYGYTF. Written as DNA, the CDR3 is TGTGCCAGCAGTTACTCCCGCTTGGGGGCGAGATATGGCTACACCTTC.

This sequence joins TRBV7-8 and TRBJ2-2; TRBD2 is a possible D gene (6 bases). Trimming removed 6 bases at V and 3 bases at J, with 17 bases between. The germline CDR1 and CDR2 sequences are SGHVS and FQNEAQ. This CDR3 spans 16 amino acids. CDR3 sequence (DNA): TGTGCCAGCAGGTGGACTACCGGGGAGTACACCGGGGAGCTGTTTTTT. It codes for CASRWTTGEYTGELFF.

Comment on this clone: Other DNA sequences from this sample encode an identical CDR3 as well. The chain carries TRBV7-2 and TRBJ1-4, with D unresolved. V shed 6 bases and J shed 8 bases, with 16 bases lying between them. This CDR3 is 14 amino acids long. Germline V gene lookup returns CDR1 SGHTA and CDR2 FQGNSA. The CDR3 loop is CASRRGSTREKLFF. The CDR3 coding sequence is TGTGCCAGCAGGCGGGGTTCCACCCGGGAAAAACTGTTTTTT.

This clone occurred a few times. The rearrangement uses TRBV11-2 and TRBJ2-7; 10 bases map to TRBD2. This CDR3 spans 15 amino acids. V lost 1 base to trimming and J lost 3 bases; unmatched junction nucleotides: 3. Per the germline V gene, CDR1 is SGHAT and CDR2 is FQNNGV. CDR3 sequence (DNA): TGTGCCAGCAGCTTAGGGACTAGCGGCCTCTACGAGCAGTACGTC. Amino acids: CASSLGTSGLYEQYV.

The chain is built from TRBV6-1 and TRBJ2-7; D may be TRBD1 (6 bases). The CDR3 runs 13 residues. The V end lost 6 bases, the J end lost 3 bases, and 12 bases lay between the germline ends. Per germline, CDR1 MNHNS and CDR2 SASEGT. Written as DNA, the CDR3 is TGTGCCAGCAGCGTGGAGACAGGCTACGAGCAGTACGTC. Its translation: CASSVETGYEQYV.

This sequence joins TRBV10-1 and TRBJ2-3; 9 positions match TRBD2. Germline V lookup: CDR1 WNHNN, CDR2 SYGVQD (reference sequence). With 5 bases clipped from V and 4 bases from J, the junction kept 4 bases outside the gene matches. This CDR3 is 14 amino acids long. The CDR3 nucleotides read TGCGCCAGCAGTTCCGGACTAGCGTCAGATACGCAGTATTTT. It yields the protein CASSSGLASDTQYF.

This chain connects TRBV9 to TRBJ2-6, with a possible D match to TRBD1 (6 bases). CDR3 length: 17 residues. The V gene lost 4 bases and the J gene lost 1 base, with 15 bases spanning the gap. In germline, CDR1 is SGDLS, CDR2 YYNGEE. As DNA, the CDR3 is TGTGCCAGCAGCACCGACAGGTATGGGTCTGGGGCCAACGTCCTGACTTTC. Encoded protein: CASSTDRYGSGANVLTF. Supplemented by reference TRBV9 and TRBJ2-6, the full variable domain reads DSGVTQTPKHLITATGQRVTLRCSPRSGDLSVYWYQQSLDQGLQFLIQYYNGEERAKGNILERFSAQQFPDLHSELNLSSLELGDSALYFCASSTDRYGSGANVLTFGAGSRLTVL.

This clone was counted only a few times. The DNA of the CDR3 is TGCGCCAGCAGCCAGCCCCTAGCGGAGCTAGATACGCAGTATTTT. It encodes CASSQPLAELDTQYF. This chain connects TRBV4-1 to TRBJ2-3; 7 nucleotides align to TRBD2. After removal of 3 bases from V and 5 bases from J, the junction contained 8 bases not matched to a gene. CDR1 is MGHRA, CDR2 YSYEKL, per germline. This CDR3 has 15 amino acids.

The chain employs TRBV19 and TRBJ1-5; the D is unclear. V lost 5 bases and J lost 4, with 21 bases in between. The CDR3 spans 17 residues. Germline CDR1 is LNHDA and CDR2 is SQIVND (reference sequence). The CDR3 loop reads CASSSGNRVVGNQPQHF. The CDR3 nucleotides read TGTGCCAGTAGTTCCGGGAACAGAGTGGTGGGGAATCAGCCCCAGCATTTT.

The sample holds a few counts of this clone. V is TRBV5-1 and J is TRBJ1-1, with TRBD1 matching 7 bases. Trimming took 3 bases from V and 3 from J; bases not matched to a gene: 5. The germline V gene encodes CDR1 SGHRS and CDR2 YFSETQ. This CDR3 spans 14 amino acids. CDR3 nucleotides: TGCGCCAGCAGCTCCAGGGGGTCTGACACTGAAGCTTTCTTT. Translating it yields CASSSRGSDTEAFF.

V usage is TRBV5-1 and J usage is TRBJ2-5; a weak D match, TRBD1 (6 bases). The CDR3 extends over 13 amino acids. V lost 4 bases and J 3 bases, leaving 10 bases between the germline ends. Germline CDR1 and CDR2: SGHRS and YFSETQ. The CDR3 loop is CASSQQGEETQYF. CDR3 nucleotides: TGCGCCAGCAGCCAACAGGGTGAAGAGACCCAGTACTTC.

The table lists this clone with a count of one. The chain employs TRBV7-2 and TRBJ2-7, with 8 bases fitting TRBD2. Per germline, CDR1 SGHTA and CDR2 FQGNSA. The CDR3 loop spans 14 amino acids. Trimming at V came to 5 bases and at J to 2 bases, leaving 5 bases not matched to a gene. The CDR3 nucleotides read TGTGCCAGCAGCGGATCCGGGAGGGCCTACGAGCAGTACGTC. It translates to CASSGSGRAYEQYV.

This chain uses TRBV5-1 with TRBJ1-2; the match to TRBD1 covers 8 bases. Germline V gene lookup returns CDR1 SGHRS and CDR2 YFSETQ. Trimming at V came to 4 bases and at J to 3 bases, leaving 8 bases not matched to a gene. This CDR3 comprises 15 residues. The CDR3 DNA follows: TGCGCCAGCAGCCCAGGGGGCTCAATTGACTATGGCTACACCTTC. It encodes CASSPGGSIDYGYTF.

The chain is built from TRBV2 and TRBJ1-6, with 7 bases aligning to TRBD1. Germline lookup yields CDR1 SNHLY and CDR2 FYNNEI. Losses at the gene ends were 6 bases for V and 8 bases for J; bases not matched to a gene: 7. This CDR3 has 14 amino acids. The CDR3 nucleotides read TGTGCCAGCAGGGTGGACAGGTCCCATTCACCCCTCCACTTT. It yields the protein CASRVDRSHSPLHF.

The V and J genes are TRBV30 and TRBJ1-5, with a possible D match to TRBD1 (5 bases). Trimming cost V 0 bases and J 3 bases, with 6 bases left between them. Germline V gene lookup returns CDR1 GTSNPN and CDR2 SVGIG (reference sequence). The CDR3 covers 13 residues. The CDR3 DNA is TGTGCCTGGAGTGTAGGGGACAATCAGCCCCAGCATTTT. Its protein product is CAWSVGDNQPQHF.